These 8 T cell receptor beta chains were all obtained from the same sample, sequenced in a study of OX40 agonist ivuxolimab in advanced cancers. Libraries were prepared by immunoSEQ multiplex PCR; TCRdb keeps only in-frame clonotypes and omits some of them. The data show about 25,000 clones, about 80% seen once. The sample consisted of CD4+ or CD8+ T cells sorted from blood, taken in a trial of the OX40 agonist ivuxolimab. These receptors all come from an adult with an advanced solid tumor such as melanoma, head and neck, liver or kidney cancer.

This clone was picked up a small number of times. J is TRBJ1-1 and V is TRBV7-9, with a possible D match to TRBD1 (5 bases). Germline-derived CDR1 and CDR2 are SEHNR and FQNEAQ (reference sequence). The CDR3 is 15 amino acids. The V gene lost 5 bases and the J gene lost 0 bases, with 13 bases spanning the gap. The CDR3 region has the DNA TGTGCCAGCAGCGGCATCCCGGGGGTGAACACTGAAGCTTTCTTT. Translated: CASSGIPGVNTEAFF.

This rearrangement joins TRBV4-2 to TRBJ2-3; unclear D gene. Trimming removed 0 bases at V and 4 bases at J, with 5 bases between. From germline, CDR1 is LGHNA and CDR2 YNFKEQ. The CDR3 has 13 residues. The DNA of the CDR3 is TGTGCCAGCAGCCAAGATTCGTCAGATACGCAGTATTTT. Its translation: CASSQDSSDTQYF.

The genes are TRBV5-6 and TRBJ2-1; TRBD2 matches 8 bases. There are 19 residues in the CDR3. Germline V gives CDR1 SGHDT, CDR2 YYEEEE. With 0 bases clipped from V and 4 bases from J, the junction kept 15 bases outside the gene matches. The CDR3 loop reads CASSLGEWGAGARYNEQFF. CDR3 in DNA: TGTGCCAGCAGCTTGGGGGAGTGGGGAGCGGGAGCACGGTACAATGAGCAGTTCTTC.

The rearrangement uses TRBV5-1 and TRBJ2-1; D unresolved. The CDR3 is made up of 14 amino acids. Trimming removed 4 bases at V and 5 bases at J, with 13 bases between. From germline, CDR1 is SGHRS and CDR2 YFSETQ. CDR3 coding DNA: TGCGCCAGCAGCACGCTGGGCCAAAACAATGAGCAGTTCTTC. Its translation: CASSTLGQNNEQFF.

The chain joins TRBV30 to TRBJ2-5; no clear D. The CDR3 consists of 11 residues. The V gene lost 0 bases and the J gene lost 4 bases, with 3 bases spanning the gap. Germline V gene data show CDR1 as GTSNPN and CDR2 as SVGIG (reference sequence). The CDR3 protein is CAWSVRETQYF. CDR3 sequence (DNA): TGTGCCTGGAGTGTGAGAGAGACCCAGTACTTC.

The rearrangement uses TRBV6-1 and TRBJ1-1; D uncertain. This CDR3 is built from 12 residues. V lost 6 bases and J lost 4, with 9 bases in between. CDR1 MNHNS and CDR2 SASEGT come from the germline V gene. The CDR3 here is CASRLIPTEAFF. The CDR3 region has the DNA TGTGCCAGCAGGCTGATACCCACTGAAGCTTTCTTT.

This clone was observed a handful of times. Relative to the germline gene, one junction end is altered; a read error may explain this. The rearrangement uses TRBV4-1 and TRBJ1-6, with TRBD1 identical over 7 bases. Germline CDR1 MGHRA, CDR2 YSYEKL. The CDR3 spans 14 residues. The CDR3 reads CASSQDPSDRRLDF. Here the CDR3 DNA reads TGCGCCAGCAGCCAAGATCCCTCGGACAGGCGGCTCGACTTT.

J is TRBJ1-1 and V is TRBV11-1; D uncertain. Per the germline V gene, CDR1 is SGHAT and CDR2 is FQDESV (reference sequence). CDR3 length: 13 amino acids. V was pared by 8 bases and J by 1 base, with 11 bases between. Written as DNA, the CDR3 is TGTGCCAGCTCGACTGGAAGGAACACTGAAGCTTTCTTT. Protein: CASSTGRNTEAFF.